The 14 T cell receptor beta chains below all came from one sample that was sequenced in a study of blood T cell repertoires in COVID-19. Only in-frame clones appear in the TCRdb table, and some are missing; sequencing was by immunoSEQ multiplex PCR. The data show roughly 210,000 clones, 88% seen once. The sequencing sample was made of peripheral blood. Receptors were obtained from a man in his 70s with acute or convalescent COVID-19.

The chain links TRBV19 to TRBJ2-2; possible D gene TRBD1, 5 bases. Germline loops: CDR1 LNHDA, CDR2 SQIVND (reference sequence). V gave up 6 bases and J gave up 6 bases, with 14 bases separating them. The CDR3 consists of 14 residues. CDR3 in amino acids: CASRLRPTAGELFF. The CDR3 DNA sequence: TGTGCCAGTAGATTGAGGCCGACAGCCGGGGAGCTGTTTTTT.

This clone showed up just a few times. This chain uses TRBV7-2 with TRBJ1-5; D gene unclear. The CDR3 spans 15 residues. V was pared by 6 bases and J by 1 base, with 13 bases between. The germline V gene encodes CDR1 SGHTA and CDR2 FQGNSA. CDR3: CASSPRAVSNQPQHF. The CDR3, as DNA: TGTGCCAGCAGTCCCCGCGCTGTAAGCAATCAGCCCCAGCATTTT.

The rearrangement uses TRBV7-2 and TRBJ1-4; TRBD1 matches 9 bases. This CDR3 comprises 14 residues. Trimming at V came to 6 bases and at J to 7 bases, leaving 6 bases not matched to a gene. Germline loops: CDR1 SGHTA, CDR2 FQGNSA. CDR3 nucleotide sequence: TGTGCCAGCAGTTTCGACAGGGGGAGTGAAAAACTGTTTTTT. Encoded protein: CASSFDRGSEKLFF.

This chain uses TRBV5-6 with TRBJ2-1; TRBD1 aligns across 7 bases. The germline CDR1 and CDR2 sequences are SGHDT and YYEEEE. The CDR3 contains 14 residues. V lost 0 bases, J lost 5 bases, and 2 bases stayed unmatched. CDR3: CASSLVGQDNEQFF. CDR3 bases: TGTGCCAGCAGCTTGGTTGGACAGGACAATGAGCAGTTCTTC.

The gene calls are TRBV13 and TRBJ2-7; 8 bases line up with TRBD1. Germline V gives CDR1 PRHDT, CDR2 FYEKMQ (reference sequence). The CDR3 has 17 residues. The V segment lost 3 bases and the J segment 5 bases; nucleotides outside the gene matches: 15. This CDR3 reads CASSLAGTRTGIDEQYF. The CDR3 DNA reads TGTGCCAGCAGCTTGGCTGGAACGCGGACAGGGATAGACGAGCAGTACTTC.

The chain employs TRBV20-1 and TRBJ2-3; 11 bases are shared with TRBD2. Germline assignment: CDR1 DFQATT and CDR2 SNEGSKA (reference sequence). The CDR3 consists of 16 residues. V lost 3 bases, J lost 6 bases, and 11 bases stayed unmatched. The CDR3: CSASGMLAGGRDTQYF. The CDR3 DNA follows: TGCAGTGCTAGTGGGATGCTAGCGGGAGGTAGGGATACGCAGTATTTT.

CDR3 sequence (DNA): TGCGCCAGCAGCGAGGACTACAAGGGGGACACTGAAGCTTTCTTT. Residues: CASSEDYKGDTEAFF. V and J are TRBV10-1 and TRBJ1-1; weak D call: TRBD1 (6 bases). Germline V gene lookup returns CDR1 WNHNN and CDR2 SYGVQD (reference sequence). The CDR3 has 15 residues. V lost 6 bases, J lost 3 bases, and 17 bases lay in between.

The J gene is TRBJ2-7, the V gene TRBV12-3 or TRBV12-4; TRBD1 matches at 7 bases. This CDR3 comprises 13 residues. The trim removed 5 bases at V and 2 bases at J, leaving 3 bases unmatched. CDR3 in DNA: TGTGCCAGCAGTCCCGGGACAGCCTACGAGCAGTACTTC. This encodes CASSPGTAYEQYF.

The chain employs TRBV27 and TRBJ2-2, with 9 bases fitting TRBD2. The J segment lost 1 base and the V segment lost 5 bases, leaving 5 bases of the junction unmatched. The CDR3 loop spans 16 amino acids. Germline V CDR1 and CDR2: MNHEY, SMNVEV (reference sequence). The CDR3 DNA is TGTGCCAGCAGTCTCTTAGCGGGAGTGAACACCGGGGAGCTGTTTTTT. The encoded protein is CASSLLAGVNTGELFF.

The gene calls are TRBV28 and TRBJ1-1; D is unclear. The CDR3 contains 13 residues. In germline, CDR1 is MDHEN, CDR2 SYDVKM. Trimming took 11 bases from V and 2 from J, leaving 15 bases between them. CDR3 in DNA: TGTGCCTCGCATAGGGCGGGAAACACTGAAGCTTTCTTT. Its protein product is CASHRAGNTEAFF.

The chain carries TRBV11-2 and TRBJ2-1, with D uncertain. The CDR3 runs 13 residues. Germline V gene lookup returns CDR1 SGHAT and CDR2 FQNNGV. V was pared by 5 bases and J by 6 bases, with 11 bases between. This CDR3 reads CASSPLTTNEQFF. As DNA, the CDR3 is TGTGCCAGCAGCCCACTAACAACCAATGAGCAGTTCTTC. Full variable domain (remainder filled in from reference TRBV11-2 and TRBJ2-1): EAGVAQSPRYKIIEKRQSVAFWCNPISGHATLYWYQQILGQGPKLLIQFQNNGVVDDSQLPKDRFSAERLKGVDSTLKIQPAKLEDSAVYLCASSPLTTNEQFFGPGTRLTVL.

The chain links TRBV2 to TRBJ2-2; a weak D match, TRBD1 (5 bases). The CDR3 loop spans 13 amino acids. The germline CDR1 and CDR2 sequences are SNHLY and FYNNEI. V was shortened by 6 bases and J by 3 bases, with 8 bases between the two germline ends. The CDR3 DNA follows: TGTGCCAGCAGGGACACCTACACCGGGGAGCTGTTTTTT. Translated: CASRDTYTGELFF.

This clone appeared a few times. The chain's CDR3 is CASSSLGEKLFF. For the CDR3, the DNA is TGTGCCAGCAGCTCGCTAGGCGAAAAACTGTTTTTT. The chain couples TRBV7-9 to TRBJ1-4; no firm D call. Trimming cost V 4 bases and J 8 bases, with 8 bases left between them. CDR1 and CDR2 (germline): SEHNR, FQNEAQ (reference sequence). The CDR3 sequence is 12 residues long.

In its sample, this clone was seen a few times. V gene TRBV7-9 combines with J gene TRBJ1-1; 9 bases match TRBD1. This CDR3 has 16 residues. The germline V gene has CDR1 SEHNR and CDR2 FQNEAQ (reference sequence). With 6 bases clipped from V and 1 base from J, the junction kept 9 bases outside the gene matches. CDR3: CASSPRGTGSNTEAFF. CDR3 DNA sequence: TGTGCCAGCAGTCCTCGGGGGACAGGGTCGAACACTGAAGCTTTCTTT.